Below are 26 T cell receptor beta chains sequenced from a single sample in a study of cytomegalovirus exposure and HLA in healthy donors. Amplification used 60 Vbeta primers and 13 Jbeta primers. Profiling relied on immunoSEQ multiplex PCR, and the TCRdb table lists in-frame clones only, not all of them. The data show about 110,000 clones, with roughly 82% seen just once and roughly 3% held by the top ten. Material for sequencing was PBMCs. Every receptor here comes from a man between 25 and 39 years old in good health and CMV-seropositive.

The rearrangement joins TRBV6-6 to TRBJ2-7; D is possibly TRBD2 (5 bases). The CDR3 consists of 15 residues. Germline assignment: CDR1 MNHNY and CDR2 SVGAGI (reference sequence). With 5 bases removed from V and 4 bases from J, the gap between germline ends came to 18 bases. The CDR3 protein is CASSPQARAAYEQYF. The CDR3 DNA sequence: TGTGCCAGCAGTCCCCAGGCGAGGGCGGCGTACGAGCAGTACTTC.

J is TRBJ2-2 and V is TRBV2, with D unclear. This CDR3 is 15 amino acids long. Germline lookup yields CDR1 SNHLY and CDR2 FYNNEI. V was cut by 4 bases and J by 4 bases, with 13 bases left in between. In DNA, the CDR3 is TGTGCCAGCAGTGGGAGCATGGTTGGCACCGGGGAGCTGTTTTTT. Residues: CASSGSMVGTGELFF.

V is TRBV9 and J is TRBJ1-1, with no clear D. Germline CDR1 and CDR2: SGDLS and YYNGEE. CDR3 length: 15 amino acids. Between the trimmed V and J ends, which lost 4 bases and 4 bases, there was a span of 17 bases. In nucleotides, the CDR3 is TGTGCCAGCAGCCTACTAGGTTTGGCGGGCACTGAAGCTTTCTTT. Translating gives CASSLLGLAGTEAFF.

The chain couples TRBV5-1 to TRBJ1-3, with 7 nucleotides matching TRBD1. The CDR3 spans 18 residues. CDR1 is SGHRS and CDR2 is YFSETQ in the germline V gene. Trimming removed 4 bases from V and 0 bases from J; junction bases left unmatched: 13. CDR3 residues: CASSVTGSQRSSGNTIYF. DNA for the CDR3: TGCGCCAGCAGCGTGACAGGGTCCCAAAGGAGCTCTGGAAACACCATATATTTT.

This clone was found once. V and J are TRBV10-3 and TRBJ1-3; D is uncertain. With 8 bases removed from V and 3 bases from J, the gap between germline ends came to 8 bases. The CDR3 consists of 12 residues. Germline assignment: CDR1 ENHRY and CDR2 SYGVKD. The CDR3 reads CAIEGLGNTIYF. In DNA form, the CDR3 reads TGTGCCATCGAAGGACTTGGAAACACCATATATTTT.

This clone was counted between two and nine times. This rearrangement joins TRBV5-6 to TRBJ1-2; the D gene is possibly TRBD1 (5 bases). Trimming removed 4 bases at V and 5 bases at J, with 15 bases between. Germline CDR1 SGHDT, CDR2 YYEEEE. This CDR3 comprises 14 residues. The CDR3 DNA follows: TGTGCCAGCAGCCCAGGGACGGAGGGATATGGCTACACCTTC. Translation: CASSPGTEGYGYTF.

The sample holds a few counts of this clone. The rearrangement uses TRBV19 and TRBJ1-1; no reliable D call. The CDR3 is 15 amino acids. Germline assignment: CDR1 LNHDA and CDR2 SQIVND (reference sequence). V shed 4 bases and J shed 3 bases, with 15 bases lying between them. CDR3 sequence: CASSNPLIGDTEAFF. DNA for the CDR3: TGTGCCAGTAGTAACCCTTTGATCGGGGACACTGAAGCTTTCTTT. The variable domain in full, with the rest retrieved from reference TRBV19 and TRBJ1-1, is DGGITQSPKYLFRKEGQNVTLSCEQNLNHDAMYWYRQDPGQGLRLIYYSQIVNDFQKGDIAEGYSVSREKKESFPLTVTSAQKNPTAFYLCASSNPLIGDTEAFFGQGTRLTVV.

The rearrangement links TRBV19 to TRBJ2-1; 11 positions match TRBD1. This CDR3 contains 15 residues. J gave up 8 bases and V 3 bases, and 6 bases lay outside the gene matches. Germline assignment: CDR1 LNHDA and CDR2 SQIVND (reference sequence). The CDR3 sequence: CASSMLWTGGDEQFF. Here the CDR3 DNA reads TGTGCCAGTAGTATGCTCTGGACAGGGGGCGATGAGCAGTTCTTC.

The gene calls are TRBV15 and TRBJ2-1; 8 nucleotides match TRBD1. The V and J ends lost 5 bases and 7 bases, in that order; junction bases with no gene match: 10. The CDR3 spans 15 residues. Germline V gene sequence: CDR1 LNHNV, CDR2 YYDKDF (reference sequence). CDR3 residues: CATSGQGLVMNEQFF. As DNA, the CDR3 is TGTGCCACCAGCGGACAGGGTTTGGTAATGAATGAGCAGTTCTTC.

The chain has TRBV5-5 and TRBJ2-7, with D unresolved. The CDR3 has 14 residues. The V gene's germline CDR1 is SGHKS and CDR2 YYEKEE (reference sequence). V was pared by 2 bases and J by 6 bases, with 15 bases between. The chain's CDR3 is CASSFMEPSAEQYF. The CDR3 nucleotides read TGTGCCAGCAGCTTTATGGAGCCATCCGCCGAGCAGTACTTC.

The gene calls are TRBV30 and TRBJ1-4; 8 nucleotides align to TRBD1. The germline gives CDR1 GTSNPN, CDR2 SVGIG (reference sequence). V trimming: 1 base; J trimming: 7 bases; junction bases outside the gene matches: 8. The CDR3 length is 15 residues. The CDR3 DNA reads as TGTGCCTGGAGTGCTTGGACAGGGCGATCTGAAAAACTGTTTTTT. Amino acid sequence: CAWSAWTGRSEKLFF. Using reference TRBV30 and TRBJ1-4 for the parts outside the CDR3, the full variable domain is SQTIHQWPATLVQPVGSPLSLECTVEGTSNPNLYWYRQAAGRGLQLLFYSVGIGQISSEVPQNLSASRPQDRQFILSSKKLLLSDSGFYLCAWSAWTGRSEKLFFGSGTQLSVL.

The chain employs TRBV10-2 and TRBJ2-3, with TRBD2 matching 13 bases. Germline CDR1 is WSHSY and CDR2 is SAAADI. This CDR3 is 16 amino acids long. The ends lost 3 bases at V and 1 base at J; junction bases unmatched: 1. The CDR3 DNA reads TGCGCCAGCAGTGAAGGACTAGCGGGGGGCACAGATACGCAGTATTTT. Translated: CASSEGLAGGTDTQYF.

The chain couples TRBV15 to TRBJ1-2, with D perhaps TRBD1 (5 bases). The ends were cut back, 0 bases at V and 5 bases at J, with 13 bases in the middle. Germline loops: CDR1 LNHNV, CDR2 YYDKDF (reference sequence). The CDR3 has 15 residues. In DNA form, the CDR3 reads TGTGCCACCAGCAGAGATCGTTACAGGTTATATGGCTACACCTTC. Residues: CATSRDRYRLYGYTF.

J is TRBJ2-5 and V is TRBV27; 10 bases agree with TRBD1. The V gene's germline CDR1 is MNHEY and CDR2 SMNVEV (reference sequence). The V segment lost 4 bases and the J segment 3 bases; nucleotides outside the gene matches: 5. The CDR3 is made up of 15 amino acids. In DNA, the CDR3 is TGTGCCAGCAGTTCCCAAGGGACAGGGGAAGAGACCCAGTACTTC. Residues: CASSSQGTGEETQYF.

This chain uses TRBV5-6 with TRBJ1-2; the match to TRBD1 covers 7 bases. J lost 8 bases, V lost 7 bases, and 11 bases had no gene match. The CDR3 extends over 13 amino acids. The germline gives CDR1 SGHDT, CDR2 YYEEEE. The CDR3 DNA follows: TGTGCCAGCTGTCTTAGGGGGCGACGGGGCTACACCTTC. As protein: CASCLRGRRGYTF.

The chain links TRBV6-5 to TRBJ2-7; TRBD2 is a possible D gene (5 bases). The V gene lost 5 bases and the J gene lost 3 bases, with 14 bases spanning the gap. Germline assignment: CDR1 MNHEY and CDR2 SVGAGI. This CDR3 has 14 amino acids. CDR3 sequence (DNA): TGTGCCAGCAGTAACGGACTGGGGATCTACGAGCAGTACTTC. Translation gives CASSNGLGIYEQYF.

This chain links TRBV9 with TRBJ2-4; tentative D call: TRBD1 (8 bases). The CDR3 is made up of 17 amino acids. Trimming shortened V by 2 bases and J by 5 bases, and 20 bases separated the two germline ends. From germline, CDR1 is SGDLS and CDR2 YYNGEE. The CDR3 bases are TGTGCCAGCAGCGTCAGCCTAAACAGGGGGGGACAAAACATTCAGTACTTC. It specifies CASSVSLNRGGQNIQYF.

V usage is TRBV12-5 and J usage is TRBJ2-1, with TRBD2 identical over 11 bases. V lost 0 bases and J lost 9; bases outside the gene matches: 7. This CDR3 has 16 residues. Germline V gives CDR1 LGHNT, CDR2 FRNRAP. The CDR3 is CASGLVTTSGGTEQFF. The CDR3 DNA sequence: TGTGCTAGTGGTTTGGTAACCACTAGCGGGGGAACTGAGCAGTTCTTC.

The chain links TRBV27 to TRBJ2-7; 8 bases agree with TRBD1. CDR3 length: 14 amino acids. J gave up 5 bases and V 6 bases, and 9 bases lay outside the gene matches. Germline values: CDR1 MNHEY, CDR2 SMNVEV (reference sequence). The CDR3 DNA reads as TGTGCCAGCAGCCGCGACAGGGGTAACAACGAGCAGTACTTC. Translated: CASSRDRGNNEQYF.

The chain is built from TRBV5-1 and TRBJ2-7; 9 positions match TRBD1. CDR3 size: 13 residues. CDR1 is SGHRS and CDR2 is YFSETQ in the germline V gene. Trimming took 2 bases from V and 4 from J; bases not matched to a gene: 1. DNA for the CDR3: TGCGCCAGCAGCTTTGGGACAGGGTACGAGCAGTACTTC. Encoded protein: CASSFGTGYEQYF.

The chain links TRBV11-2 to TRBJ2-4; the D gene is possibly TRBD2 (5 bases). The CDR3 runs 17 residues. Trimming took 0 bases from V and 2 from J, leaving 14 bases between them. Germline CDR1 reads SGHAT; CDR2 reads FQNNGV. The CDR3 DNA sequence: TGTGCCAGCAGCTTAGAGGACCCCCACGGGACCAAAAACATTCAGTACTTC. This codes for CASSLEDPHGTKNIQYF. The full variable domain, rest sourced from reference TRBV11-2 and TRBJ2-4, is EAGVAQSPRYKIIEKRQSVAFWCNPISGHATLYWYQQILGQGPKLLIQFQNNGVVDDSQLPKDRFSAERLKGVDSTLKIQPAKLEDSAVYLCASSLEDPHGTKNIQYFGAGTRLSVL.

This rearrangement joins TRBV4-1 to TRBJ2-7, with TRBD2 matching over 9 bases. V lost 4 bases and J lost 6; bases outside the gene matches: 13. CDR1 is MGHRA and CDR2 is YSYEKL in the germline V gene. CDR3 size: 16 residues. The CDR3 coding sequence is TGCGCCAGCAGCCCAAGCGTCCCGCGGGGGGGCCGCGAGCAGTACTTC. Translating gives CASSPSVPRGGREQYF.

J is TRBJ1-1 and V is TRBV9; the D gene is possibly TRBD1 (6 bases). The CDR3 has 16 amino acids. Per germline, CDR1 SGDLS and CDR2 YYNGEE. V shed 4 bases and J shed 3 bases, with 19 bases lying between them. CDR3 protein: CASSMGGQAGDTEAFF. Written as DNA, the CDR3 is TGTGCCAGCAGCATGGGGGGGCAGGCGGGGGACACTGAAGCTTTCTTT.

This chain links TRBV5-1 with TRBJ2-6; 8 bases fit TRBD1. Germline CDR1 is SGHRS and CDR2 is YFSETQ. With 4 bases clipped from V and 1 base from J, the junction kept 10 bases outside the gene matches. This CDR3 has 18 amino acids. The CDR3 DNA sequence: TGCGCCAGCAGCCGGCGGACAGGGTTCGCGTCTGGGGCCAACGTCCTGACTTTC. Translated: CASSRRTGFASGANVLTF.

V and J are TRBV19 and TRBJ2-3; perhaps TRBD1 as D (7 bases). The CDR3 sequence is 16 residues long. Germline CDR1 LNHDA, CDR2 SQIVND (reference sequence). V lost 4 bases and J lost 13, with 27 bases in between. CDR3 sequence (DNA): TGTGCCAGTAGTACCGGGACAGACAACCGCGGGGATAAGAAGTATTTT. Its protein product is CASSTGTDNRGDKKYF. Filled out from reference TRBV19 and TRBJ2-3, the complete variable domain reads DGGITQSPKYLFRKEGQNVTLSCEQNLNHDAMYWYRQDPGQGLRLIYYSQIVNDFQKGDIAEGYSVSREKKESFPLTVTSAQKNPTAFYLCASSTGTDNRGDKKYFGPGTRLTVL.

This sequence joins TRBV25-1 and TRBJ1-2; tentatively, D is TRBD1 (5 bases). The CDR3 totals 14 residues. CDR1 MGHDK and CDR2 SYGVNS come from the germline V gene. Trimming removed 4 bases from V and 5 bases from J, with 14 bases in between. The CDR3 here is CASSGQGEVYGYTF. CDR3 nucleotide sequence: TGTGCCAGCAGTGGGCAGGGTGAGGTTTATGGCTACACCTTC.